A selection of T cell receptor beta chains follows, all from one sample in a study of blood T cell repertoires in COVID-19. Assay: immunoSEQ multiplex PCR; the TCRdb copy retains only in-frame clones and omits some. The data contain roughly 200,000 clones, roughly 83% of them singletons. Sequencing was carried out using PBMCs or T cells enriched from blood (not recorded which). The origin of the receptors is a woman under 40 who had recovered from COVID-19. CDR3s include the opening cysteine and the closing phenylalanine or tryptophan. A D gene is named only where the DNA matches it firmly. Clone size is shown for a subset of rows, as once, few, many or a class of expanded clone.

D,V,size,J,CDR3,DNA
TRBD1,TRBV6-5,-,TRBJ2-1,CASSSRQGTDEQFF,TGTGCCAGCAGTTCTCGACAGGGTACGGATGAGCAGTTCTTC
-,TRBV3-1/TRBV3-2,-,TRBJ1-1,CASSQGSRREAFF,TGTGCCAGCAGCCAAGGCAGCAGGCGTGAAGCTTTCTTT
TRBD1,TRBV6-1,-,TRBJ1-1,CASSEHRGTGGTEAFF,TGTGCCAGCAGTGAACACCGAGGGACAGGGGGCACTGAAGCTTTCTTT
TRBD2,TRBV9,once,TRBJ2-7,CASSVGGLASYEQYF,TGTGCCAGCAGCGTAGGGGGACTAGCCTCCTACGAGCAGTACTTC
TRBD2,TRBV11-3,-,TRBJ2-1,CASSWGLAGNNEQFF,TGTGCCAGCAGCTGGGGACTAGCGGGAAACAATGAGCAGTTCTTC
-,TRBV6-2/TRBV6-3,-,TRBJ1-2,CASSYSGVDGYTF,TGTGCCAGCAGTTACTCAGGGGTCGATGGCTACACCTTC
-,TRBV5-1,-,TRBJ2-5,CASSLGYQTVQETQYF,TGCGCCAGCAGCTTGGGATACCAGACAGTCCAAGAGACCCAGTACTTC
-,TRBV2,-,TRBJ2-5,CASSERGETQYF,TGTGCCAGCAGTGAAAGGGGGGAGACCCAGTACTTC
-,TRBV3-1/TRBV3-2,-,TRBJ1-1,CASSQEIGSGSWNTEAFF,TGTGCCAGCAGCCAAGAAATAGGGTCGGGGTCATGGAACACTGAAGCTTTCTTT
-,TRBV14,-,TRBJ2-2,CASTQTGEGTGELFF,TGTGCCAGCACCCAGACAGGGGAGGGGACCGGGGAGCTGTTTTTT
-,TRBV6-5,-,TRBJ2-7,CASISGINYEQYF,TGTGCCAGCATTTCAGGGATAAACTACGAGCAGTACTTC
TRBD2,TRBV18,few,TRBJ2-3,CASSPPTFTSGSTDTQYF,TGTGCCAGCTCACCACCTACCTTCACTAGCGGGAGCACAGATACGCAGTATTTT
TRBD1,TRBV4-2,-,TRBJ1-2,CASRTGEDGYTF,TGTGCCAGTAGGACAGGGGAAGATGGCTACACCTTC
-,TRBV6-2/TRBV6-3,-,TRBJ1-5,CASSYGAMAQHF,TGTGCCAGCAGTTACGGGGCCATGGCCCAGCATTTT
TRBD2,TRBV2,-,TRBJ2-3,CASSVRTSDTQYF,TGTGCCAGCAGCGTTAGGACTAGCGATACGCAGTATTTT
TRBD1,TRBV28,-,TRBJ1-6,CASSFGAADRNNSPLHF,TGTGCCAGCAGTTTTGGAGCCGCGGACAGGAATAATTCACCCCTCCACTTT
TRBD1,TRBV11-3,-,TRBJ2-7,CASSPRDRPYEQYF,TGTGCCAGCAGCCCCAGGGACAGACCCTACGAGCAGTACTTC
TRBD2,TRBV18,-,TRBJ2-1,CASSPTSGRAHNEQFF,TGTGCCAGCTCTCCTACTAGCGGGAGGGCCCACAATGAGCAGTTCTTC
TRBD1,TRBV6-5,-,TRBJ1-1,CASSLSGTVNTEAFF,TGTGCCAGCAGTTTATCCGGGACAGTGAACACTGAAGCTTTCTTT
TRBD2,TRBV27,-,TRBJ2-1,CASSLGGGWGEQFF,TGTGCCAGCAGTTTAGGGGGGGGTTGGGGTGAGCAGTTCTTC
-,TRBV5-4,-,TRBJ1-4,CASSLAHREGNEKLFF,TGTGCCAGCAGCTTGGCCCACAGGGAGGGTAATGAAAAACTGTTTTTT
-,TRBV11-2,-,TRBJ2-7,CASSLGRGVRIYEQYF,TGTGCCAGCAGCTTAGGGCGGGGCGTACGAATCTACGAGCAGTACTTC
-,TRBV28,once,TRBJ2-3,CASSSEDLSTDTQYF,TGTGCCAGCAGTTCGGAGGATCTAAGCACAGATACGCAGTATTTT
TRBD2,TRBV3-1/TRBV3-2,few,TRBJ2-2,CASSHNSGRARTGELFF,TGTGCCAGCAGCCACAATAGCGGGAGGGCGAGGACCGGGGAGCTGTTTTTT